Here is one T cell receptor beta chain with its context. Its cognate antigen is unknown. TCRdb's copy holds only in-frame clones and misses some; the assay was immunoSEQ multiplex PCR. The repertoire holds under 150,000 clones, around 91% seen once, with 9.3% in the top ten. Germline assignment: CDR1 SGDLS and CDR2 YYNGEE. Trimming removed 3 bases from V and 6 bases from J, with 13 bases in between. The CDR3 is 15 amino acids. The sample comes from a study of T cell responses to AZD1222 COVID-19 vaccine. Regarding the study as a whole: The number of AZD1222 recipients seropositive at baseline was only five to seven. Reportedly, close to half of spike-specific TCRs are directed against unmutated variant regions. It should be noted that donors were predominantly white British and more often female, and clonal diversity was possibly underestimated. Distributed over spike, vaccine-associated CD4 TCRs predominated at 160-218 and 743-854.

The specimen was peripheral blood, collected 28 days after the second AZD1222 dose. The clonotype comes from an adult who received the AZD1222 COVID-19 vaccine. The chain carries TRBV9 and TRBJ1-6; weak D call: TRBD1 (5 bases). This chain's CDR3 is CASSGAGTSNSPLHF. In DNA, the CDR3 is TGTGCCAGCAGCGGGGCCGGGACCAGTAATTCACCCCTCCACTTT.